The source of this TCR beta chain is a study of OX40 agonist ivuxolimab in advanced cancers. Study details: Eligibility admitted prior anti-PD-1, anti-PD-L1 or anti-CTLA-4 therapy; 30% to 40% had some. Study-wide results and limits: Which antigen the expanded peripheral T cells recognized is unknown.

The V gene's germline CDR1 is MNHEY and CDR2 SMNVEV (reference sequence). CDR3 length: 14 amino acids. V lost 2 bases and J 6 bases, leaving 13 bases between the germline ends. Prior autoimmune disease or systemic immunosuppression barred patients. The sampling schedule covered blood at baseline, cycle 4 day 1, and cycle 7 day 1. Sequencing used immunoSEQ multiplex PCR; TCRdb keeps in-frame clones, though not all of them. The data contain about 70,000 clones, 80% to 95% of them singletons. With respect to this clone: What it binds is not known.

The V gene is TRBV27, the J gene TRBJ2-5; perhaps TRBD2 as D (5 bases). The clonotype was recovered from an adult with an advanced solid tumor such as melanoma, head and neck, liver or kidney cancer. The input for sequencing was CD4+ or CD8+ T cells sorted from blood, taken in a trial of the OX40 agonist ivuxolimab. DNA for the CDR3: TGTGCCAGCAGTTTAATAGGAGGTAGTAAGACCCAGTACTTC. It codes for CASSLIGGSKTQYF.